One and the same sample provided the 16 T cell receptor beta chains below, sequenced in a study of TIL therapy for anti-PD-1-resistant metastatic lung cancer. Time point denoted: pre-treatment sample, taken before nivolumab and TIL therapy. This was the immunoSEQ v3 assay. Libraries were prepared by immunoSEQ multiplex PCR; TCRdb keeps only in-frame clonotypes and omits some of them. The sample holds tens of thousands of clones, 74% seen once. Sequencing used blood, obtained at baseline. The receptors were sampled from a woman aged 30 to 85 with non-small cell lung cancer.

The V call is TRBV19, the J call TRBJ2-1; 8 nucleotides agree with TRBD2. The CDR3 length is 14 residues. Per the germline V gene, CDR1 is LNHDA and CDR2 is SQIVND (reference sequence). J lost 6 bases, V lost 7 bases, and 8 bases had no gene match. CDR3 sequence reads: CASNLFAGGNEQFF. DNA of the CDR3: TGTGCCAGTAATCTCTTTGCGGGAGGCAATGAGCAGTTCTTC.

Here the CDR3 reads CASSPRDFGPLEQYF. DNA for the CDR3: TGTGCCAGCAGCCCCCGGGACTTTGGGCCCCTCGAGCAGTACTTC. The J gene is TRBJ2-7, the V gene TRBV7-7; D is possibly TRBD2 (6 bases). CDR1 is SSHAT and CDR2 is FNYEAQ in the germline V gene (reference sequence). The V end lost 5 bases, the J end lost 6 bases, and 20 bases lay between the germline ends. The CDR3 has 15 amino acids. Filled out from reference TRBV7-7 and TRBJ2-7, the complete variable domain reads GAGVSQSPRYKVTKRGQDVTLRCDPISSHATLYWYQQALGQGPEFLTYFNYEAQPDKSGLPSDRFSAERPEGSISTLTIQRTEQRDSAMYRCASSPRDFGPLEQYFGPGTRLTVT.

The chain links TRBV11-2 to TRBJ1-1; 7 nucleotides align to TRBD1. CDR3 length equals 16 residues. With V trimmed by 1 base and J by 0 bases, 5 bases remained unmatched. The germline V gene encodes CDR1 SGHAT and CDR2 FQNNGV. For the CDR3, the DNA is TGTGCCAGCAGCTTAGCGGGACAGACGATGAACACTGAAGCTTTCTTT. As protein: CASSLAGQTMNTEAFF. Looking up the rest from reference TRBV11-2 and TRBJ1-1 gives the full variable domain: EAGVAQSPRYKIIEKRQSVAFWCNPISGHATLYWYQQILGQGPKLLIQFQNNGVVDDSQLPKDRFSAERLKGVDSTLKIQPAKLEDSAVYLCASSLAGQTMNTEAFFGQGTRLTVV.

The DNA for the CDR3 is TGTGCCAGCTCAGGTCCTGACTCTGATACGCAGTATTTT. This sequence encodes CASSGPDSDTQYF. This chain uses TRBV18 with TRBJ2-3; no clear D. Trimming took off 5 bases at V and 6 bases at J, with 12 bases between the two ends. Germline V lookup: CDR1 KGHSH, CDR2 LQKENI. This CDR3 spans 13 amino acids.

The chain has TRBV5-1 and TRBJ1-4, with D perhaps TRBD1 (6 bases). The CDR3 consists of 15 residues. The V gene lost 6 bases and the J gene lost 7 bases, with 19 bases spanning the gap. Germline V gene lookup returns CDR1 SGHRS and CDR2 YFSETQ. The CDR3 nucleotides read TGCGCCAGCACCCTACAGGGAGTTGGTGTTGAAAAACTGTTTTTT. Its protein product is CASTLQGVGVEKLFF.

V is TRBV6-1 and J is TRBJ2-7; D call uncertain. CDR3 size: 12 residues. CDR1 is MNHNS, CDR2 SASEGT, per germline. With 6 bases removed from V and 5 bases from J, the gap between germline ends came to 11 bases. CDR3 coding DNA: TGTGCCAGCAGGACTGGAAGGAACGAGCAGTACTTC. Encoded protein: CASRTGRNEQYF.

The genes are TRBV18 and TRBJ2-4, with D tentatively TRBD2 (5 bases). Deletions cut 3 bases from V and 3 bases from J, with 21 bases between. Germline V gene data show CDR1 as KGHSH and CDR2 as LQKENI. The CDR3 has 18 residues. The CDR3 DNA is TGTGCCAGCTCACCTCAAGTTACGGGGTTCGGGGACAAAAACATTCAGTACTTC. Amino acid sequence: CASSPQVTGFGDKNIQYF.

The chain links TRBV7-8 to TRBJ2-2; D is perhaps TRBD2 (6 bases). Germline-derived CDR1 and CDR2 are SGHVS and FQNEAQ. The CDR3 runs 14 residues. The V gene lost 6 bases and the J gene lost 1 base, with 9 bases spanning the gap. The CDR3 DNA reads TGTGCCAGCAGGGAAGCGGGGAACACCGGGGAGCTGTTTTTT. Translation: CASREAGNTGELFF.

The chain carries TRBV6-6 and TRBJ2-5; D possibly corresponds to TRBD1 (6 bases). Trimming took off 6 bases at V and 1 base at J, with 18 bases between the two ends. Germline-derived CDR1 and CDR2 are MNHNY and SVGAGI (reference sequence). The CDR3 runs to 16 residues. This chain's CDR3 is CASSPQGSLSQETQYF. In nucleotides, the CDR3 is TGTGCCAGCAGCCCCCAGGGGTCCTTAAGCCAAGAGACCCAGTACTTC.

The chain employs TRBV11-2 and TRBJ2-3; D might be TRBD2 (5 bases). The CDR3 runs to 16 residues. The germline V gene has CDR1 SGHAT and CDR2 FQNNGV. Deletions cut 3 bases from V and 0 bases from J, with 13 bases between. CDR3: CASSLDFIASTDTQYF. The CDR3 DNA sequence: TGTGCCAGCAGCTTGGACTTCATTGCTAGCACAGATACGCAGTATTTT.

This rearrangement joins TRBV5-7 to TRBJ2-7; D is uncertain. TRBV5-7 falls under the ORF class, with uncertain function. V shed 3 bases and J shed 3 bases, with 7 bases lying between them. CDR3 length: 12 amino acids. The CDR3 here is CASSSALYEQYF. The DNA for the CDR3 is TGTGCCAGCAGCTCCGCCCTCTACGAGCAGTACTTC.

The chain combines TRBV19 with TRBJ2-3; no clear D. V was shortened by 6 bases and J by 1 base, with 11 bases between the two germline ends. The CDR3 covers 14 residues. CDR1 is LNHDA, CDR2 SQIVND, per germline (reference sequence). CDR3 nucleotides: TGTGCCAGTAGGATGGAGAGTCGCACAGATACGCAGTATTTT. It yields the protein CASRMESRTDTQYF.

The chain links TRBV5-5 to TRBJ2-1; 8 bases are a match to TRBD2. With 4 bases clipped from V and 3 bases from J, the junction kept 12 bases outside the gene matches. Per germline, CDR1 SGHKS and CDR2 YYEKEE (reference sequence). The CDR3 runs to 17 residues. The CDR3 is CASSRLGIAGNYNEQFF. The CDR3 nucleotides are TGTGCCAGCAGCCGATTGGGGATAGCGGGAAACTACAATGAGCAGTTCTTC.

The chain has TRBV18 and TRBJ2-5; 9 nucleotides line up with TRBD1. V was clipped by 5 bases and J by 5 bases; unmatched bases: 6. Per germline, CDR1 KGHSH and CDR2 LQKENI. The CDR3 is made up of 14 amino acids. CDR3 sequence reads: CASSKGTGRETQYF. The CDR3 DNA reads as TGTGCCAGCTCAAAGGGGACAGGGCGGGAGACCCAGTACTTC.

This CDR3 reads CASSPGGSGGELFF. The CDR3 DNA follows: TGTGCCAGCAGTCCCGGGGGTAGCGGCGGGGAGCTGTTTTTT. The chain carries TRBV5-4 and TRBJ2-2; a weak D match, TRBD2 (6 bases). The ends were cut back, 5 bases at V and 7 bases at J, with 15 bases in the middle. CDR3 size: 14 residues. Germline V gene data show CDR1 as SGHNT and CDR2 as YYREEE (reference sequence). Complete variable domain (other parts from reference TRBV5-4 and TRBJ2-2): ETGVTQSPTHLIKTRGQQVTLRCSSQSGHNTVSWYQQALGQGPQFIFQYYREEENGRGNFPPRFSGLQFPNYSSELNVNALELDDSALYLCASSPGGSGGELFFGEGSRLTVL.

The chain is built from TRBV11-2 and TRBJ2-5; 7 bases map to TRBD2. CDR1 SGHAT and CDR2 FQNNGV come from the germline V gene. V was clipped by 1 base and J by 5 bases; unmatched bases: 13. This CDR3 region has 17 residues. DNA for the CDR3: TGTGCCAGCAGCTTAGGAATTAATGGCGGGAGAGGGGAGACCCAGTACTTC. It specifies CASSLGINGGRGETQYF.